This T cell receptor beta chain was retrieved from a study of blood T cell repertoires in COVID-19. This clone turned up a few times. Repertoires were generated with immunoSEQ multiplex PCR, while TCRdb's copy carries only in-frame clones and drops some. The table lists about 220,000 clones, 65% to 85% of them singletons. The receptor's source is an older woman with acute or convalescent COVID-19. The source material was peripheral blood.

The CDR3 DNA is TGTGCCAGCAGTCCCAGCAGGGGGAGAGCCTACGAGCAGTACTTC. Translation gives CASSPSRGRAYEQYF. The V call is TRBV28, the J call TRBJ2-7; 7 bases are shared with TRBD1. The CDR3 totals 15 residues. The trim removed 5 bases at V and 2 bases at J, leaving 9 bases unmatched. Germline V gene sequence: CDR1 MDHEN, CDR2 SYDVKM. The full variable domain, completed using reference TRBV28 and TRBJ2-7, is DVKVTQSSRYLVKRTGEKVFLECVQDMDHENMFWYRQDPGLGLRLIYFSYDVKMKEKGDIPEGYSVSREKKERFSLILESASTNQTSMYLCASSPSRGRAYEQYFGPGTRLTVT.